Detailed here is one T cell receptor beta chain. What it binds is not known. ViraFEST assay sequencing came after antigen-specific CD4+ T cells were expanded with viral peptide pools. CD4+ T cells were isolated after about nine days of culture. None of these healthy vaccinees had been infected with SARS-CoV-2 before vaccination. Wells containing approximately 2 million PBMC each were cultured with approximately 9.7 IU/ml IL-2 and approximately 10 ug/ml peptides. Germline CDR1 reads KGHSH; CDR2 reads LQKENI. V lost 1 base and J lost 0, with 7 bases in between. The length of the CDR3 is 15 residues. The data belong to a study of vaccination effects on CD4 cells after COVID-19. Study-wide results and caveats: The study got few convalescent patients and did not collect any early post-infection timepoints. Common cold coronavirus cross-reactivity was shown by only 1 of 255 vaccine-induced clones in healthy vaccinees.

The data were produced by immunoSEQ multiplex PCR, yet TCRdb's version contains in-frame clones alone and is incomplete. The top ten hold 2.4% of the sample, which has approximately 54,000 clones, around 86% seen once. The rearrangement joins TRBV18 to TRBJ2-1; no firm D call. Sequencing used CD4+ T cells from PBMCs cultured with HCoV-229E spike peptides, obtained before COVID-19 vaccination. The clonotype comes from a human donor who received a COVID-19 vaccine. The CDR3 DNA reads TGTGCCAGCTCACCACAGTTCAGCTCCTACAATGAGCAGTTCTTC. Its protein product is CASSPQFSSYNEQFF.